The clone carrying this T cell receptor beta chain was recorded at least ten times. TCRdb re-called the 5' RACE reads with MiXCR, one entry per CDR3 protein. The sample lists more than 35,000 distinct CDR3 sequences, approximately 10% occurring once. This record comes from a study of early T cells in non-severe SARS-CoV-2 infection. This CDR3 is built from 15 residues. CDR1 and CDR2 (germline): SGHVS, FNYEAQ. Trimming stripped 0 bases from V and 2 bases from J, with 9 bases between. The V gene is TRBV7-6, the J gene TRBJ2-3; unclear D gene. The sequence was obtained from an adult who was a healthcare worker with PCR-confirmed SARS-CoV-2 infection or an uninfected control (not recorded which). The sample taken for sequencing was whole blood. CDR3 loop: CASSLAGQITDTQYF. CDR3 coding DNA: TGTGCCAGCAGCTTAGCCGGGCAGATCACAGATACGCAGTATTTT.